These 24 T cell receptor beta chains came from one sample sequenced in a study of identical twins. TCRdb itself ran the 5' RACE reads through MiXCR, one entry per CDR3 protein. The sample lists around 570,000 distinct CDR3 sequences, roughly 9.9% seen once, with around 3% in the top ten. These data also featured in a second study, about yellow fever vaccine responses in identical twins.

The sample was PBMCs. Receptors were obtained from a woman aged 18 to 35 in good health.

This chain connects TRBV29-1 to TRBJ2-7, with TRBD1 matching 8 bases. CDR1 and CDR2 from the germline V gene are SQVTM and ANQGSEA. The CDR3 has 13 amino acids. V shed 6 bases and J 5 bases; nucleotides not matched to a gene: 9. CDR3 sequence (DNA): TGCAGCGTGGAGGACAGGGAGAGGAACGAGCAGTACTTC. It is translated as CSVEDRERNEQYF.

This clonotype was seen repeatedly, ten times or more. The chain uses TRBV20-1 and TRBJ2-1, with D maybe TRBD2 (6 bases). The germline V gene encodes CDR1 DFQATT and CDR2 SNEGSKA (reference sequence). CDR3 size: 12 residues. V was shortened by 3 bases and J by 6 bases, with 9 bases between the two germline ends. The DNA of the CDR3 is TGCAGTGCTAGCGGGAGACCCAATGAGCAGTTCTTC. Protein product: CSASGRPNEQFF.

This clonotype was seen repeatedly, ten times or more. The chain has TRBV28 and TRBJ2-5, with TRBD1 matching over 8 bases. J gave up 4 bases and V 2 bases, and 9 bases lay outside the gene matches. The germline gives CDR1 MDHEN, CDR2 SYDVKM. The CDR3 extends over 16 amino acids. CDR3 sequence: CASSLRWQGARETQYF. The CDR3 DNA reads as TGTGCCAGCAGTTTACGGTGGCAGGGGGCGCGAGAGACCCAGTACTTC.

The chain has TRBV7-9 and TRBJ2-6; D is ambiguous. The V gene lost 5 bases and the J gene lost 0 bases, with 8 bases spanning the gap. Per germline, CDR1 SEHNR and CDR2 FQNEAQ (reference sequence). CDR3 size: 15 residues. This chain's CDR3 is CASSRALSGANVLTF. In DNA, the CDR3 is TGTGCCAGCAGCCGAGCCCTCTCTGGGGCCAACGTCCTGACTTTC.

The chain carries TRBV6-1 and TRBJ2-7; D possibly uses TRBD1 or TRBD2 (5 bases each). This CDR3 comprises 15 residues. The germline CDR1 and CDR2 sequences are MNHNS and SASEGT. Trimming took 7 bases from V and 2 from J, leaving 18 bases between them. The CDR3 loop reads CASIPGPGPPYEQYF. CDR3 DNA sequence: TGTGCCAGCATACCAGGGCCGGGGCCCCCCTACGAGCAGTACTTC.

This clonotype has a count of ten or more. V usage is TRBV6-2 or TRBV6-3 and J usage is TRBJ2-7, with D tentatively TRBD1 (5 bases). The length of the CDR3 is 15 residues. From germline, CDR1 is MNHEY and CDR2 SVGEGT. Trimming took 2 bases from V and 5 from J, leaving 16 bases between them. The CDR3: CASSYAAGNLHEQYF. DNA of the CDR3: TGTGCCAGCAGTTACGCGGCAGGGAATCTCCACGAGCAGTACTTC.

This clonotype was counted between two and nine times. This chain links TRBV13 with TRBJ2-7; D might be TRBD1 (5 bases). V lost 4 bases, J lost 0 bases, and 13 bases lay in between. CDR1 is PRHDT, CDR2 FYEKMQ, per germline (reference sequence). This CDR3 region has 15 residues. CDR3 protein: CASSSTGTRSYEQYF. The CDR3 nucleotides read TGTGCCAGCAGCTCTACAGGTACCCGCTCCTACGAGCAGTACTTC.

This clonotype was found a few times. V is TRBV28 and J is TRBJ2-1; D is possibly TRBD2 (6 bases). CDR1 and CDR2 (germline): MDHEN, SYDVKM. The CDR3 extends over 16 amino acids. V shed 3 bases and J shed 4 bases, with 16 bases lying between them. The DNA for the CDR3 is TGTGCCAGCAGTTTCGGGACTGGAGCCCCTTACAATGAGCAGTTCTTC. Its protein product is CASSFGTGAPYNEQFF.

This clonotype was counted only a few times. The chain joins TRBV19 to TRBJ2-7, with TRBD2 as a possible D gene (6 bases). Germline assignment: CDR1 LNHDA and CDR2 SQIVND (reference sequence). This CDR3 has 17 amino acids. Trimming shortened V by 5 bases and J by 0 bases, and 20 bases separated the two germline ends. CDR3 region: CASSGNPLAGSSYEQYF. DNA of the CDR3: TGTGCCAGTAGTGGGAATCCGTTGGCGGGGAGCTCCTACGAGCAGTACTTC.

This clonotype has ten or more counts. The chain couples TRBV12-3 or TRBV12-4 to TRBJ2-1, with TRBD1 matching 8 bases. The CDR3 consists of 16 residues. With 3 bases clipped from V and 6 bases from J, the junction kept 10 bases outside the gene matches. The CDR3 coding sequence is TGTGCCAGCAGTTTGTTCCAGGGGGCAACGGGCAATGAGCAGTTCTTC. It is translated as CASSLFQGATGNEQFF.

This clonotype appeared many times. The chain employs TRBV30 and TRBJ1-2; 9 bases are a match to TRBD1. The CDR3 is 13 residues long. V shed 3 bases, J shed 5 bases, and the junction held 4 bases outside the gene matches. Per the germline V gene, CDR1 is GTSNPN and CDR2 is SVGIG (reference sequence). The DNA for the CDR3 is TGTGCCTGGAGCCGGGACAGGGCTTATGGCTACACCTTC. This translates into CAWSRDRAYGYTF.

This chain joins TRBV6-5 and TRBJ2-3, with D possibly being TRBD2 (6 bases). Germline V lookup: CDR1 MNHEY, CDR2 SVGAGI. V was clipped by 2 bases and J by 6 bases, with 18 bases between them. The CDR3 has 16 residues. The CDR3 DNA reads TGTGCCAGCAGTTACCCATGGGGGGTTCTTAGGGATACGCAGTATTTT. It specifies CASSYPWGVLRDTQYF.

This clonotype was recorded a few times. The V gene is TRBV5-1, the J gene TRBJ2-7; 7 bases map to TRBD1. With 2 bases clipped from V and 6 bases from J, the junction kept 5 bases outside the gene matches. The CDR3 runs 13 residues. Looked up from germline, CDR1 is SGHRS and CDR2 is YFSETQ. As DNA, the CDR3 is TGCGCCAGCAGCTTTGACAGGGTGGCCGAGCAGTACTTC. It is translated as CASSFDRVAEQYF.

CDR3 in amino acids: CASSLPPTGRYGYTF. DNA for the CDR3: TGTGCCAGCAGCTTACCCCCAACAGGACGCTATGGCTACACCTTC. The V gene is TRBV7-9, the J gene TRBJ1-2, with D perhaps matching TRBD1 (5 bases). V dropped 2 bases and J dropped 4 bases, with 14 bases sitting between them. Germline V lookup: CDR1 SEHNR, CDR2 FQNEAQ (reference sequence). CDR3 size: 15 residues.

This clonotype was counted a few times. V gene TRBV20-1 combines with J gene TRBJ2-1; TRBD2 matches 11 bases. Trimming cost V 4 bases and J 8 bases; bases outside gene matches: 10. Germline CDR1 is DFQATT and CDR2 is SNEGSKA (reference sequence). This CDR3 contains 15 residues. The CDR3 protein is CSATLSGGASDEQFF. The CDR3 DNA reads TGCAGTGCTACACTTAGCGGGGGGGCCTCCGATGAGCAGTTCTTC.

V and J are TRBV3-1 and TRBJ2-1; 8 bases are shared with TRBD2. J was trimmed by 9 bases and V by 3 bases; bases with no gene match: 4. From germline, CDR1 is LGHDT and CDR2 YNNKEL (reference sequence). This CDR3 spans 13 amino acids. The CDR3 DNA reads as TGTGCCAGCAGCCAGCTTAGCGGGATTGAGCAGTTCTTC. Translation: CASSQLSGIEQFF.

This clonotype showed up many times. The CDR3 DNA follows: TGTGCCAGCAGTTACTCGGCCGCCTCTGGGGCCAACGTCCTGACTTTC. Translated, it gives CASSYSAASGANVLTF. This sequence joins TRBV6-5 and TRBJ2-6, with D unresolved. The CDR3 extends over 16 amino acids. Germline assignment: CDR1 MNHEY and CDR2 SVGAGI. Trimming removed 0 bases at V and 0 bases at J, with 6 bases between.

In this sample, this clonotype turned up many times. The V call is TRBV7-3, the J call TRBJ1-2; 7 positions agree with TRBD1. Germline V gene lookup returns CDR1 SGHTA and CDR2 FQGTGA. J gave up 2 bases and V 4 bases, and 4 bases lay outside the gene matches. This CDR3 comprises 14 residues. The CDR3 DNA reads TGTGCCAGCAGCTACGACAGGGACAACTATGGCTACACCTTC. Translated, it gives CASSYDRDNYGYTF.

This clonotype has only a few counts. The chain is built from TRBV4-3 and TRBJ2-1; 9 bases agree with TRBD2. Germline V CDR1 and CDR2: LGHNA, YSLEER. V was clipped by 2 bases and J by 7 bases; unmatched bases: 9. The CDR3 consists of 16 residues. The CDR3 protein is CASSQPLAGGGNEQFF. The CDR3 DNA is TGCGCCAGCAGCCAACCCCTCGCGGGAGGGGGGAATGAGCAGTTCTTC.

In this sample, this clonotype turned up many times. The rearrangement uses TRBV4-1 and TRBJ1-1, with D perhaps TRBD1 (6 bases). There are 15 residues in the CDR3. V was pared by 1 base and J by 5 bases, with 14 bases between. Germline V gives CDR1 MGHRA, CDR2 YSYEKL. DNA for the CDR3: TGCGCCAGCAGCCAAGGAGGGACACAGGGAACTGAAGCTTTCTTT. Encoded protein: CASSQGGTQGTEAFF.

J is TRBJ1-6 and V is TRBV12-3 or TRBV12-4; D call uncertain. The CDR3 runs to 16 residues. The V gene lost 2 bases and the J gene lost 7 bases, with 15 bases spanning the gap. The chain's CDR3 is CASSLRLPRQNSPLHF. The CDR3 nucleotides read TGTGCCAGCAGTTTAAGACTGCCAAGACAAAATTCACCCCTCCACTTT.

The V call is TRBV7-3, the J call TRBJ2-7, with 9 bases matching TRBD1. Trimming took 2 bases from V and 3 from J; bases not matched to a gene: 8. Germline CDR1 reads SGHTA; CDR2 reads FQGTGA. The CDR3 is made up of 16 amino acids. The chain's CDR3 is CASSLDGTGRVYEQYF. CDR3 coding DNA: TGTGCCAGCAGCTTAGACGGGACAGGGAGGGTCTACGAGCAGTACTTC. Full variable domain (missing parts from reference TRBV7-3 and TRBJ2-7): GAGVSQTPSNKVTEKGKYVELRCDPISGHTALYWYRQSLGQGPEFLIYFQGTGAADDSGLPNDRFFAVRPEGSVSTLKIQRTERGDSAVYLCASSLDGTGRVYEQYFGPGTRLTVT.

In this sample, this clonotype turned up a few times. The chain combines TRBV27 with TRBJ2-1, with D unresolved. CDR1 is MNHEY, CDR2 SMNVEV, per germline (reference sequence). This CDR3 comprises 14 residues. Deletions cut 5 bases from V and 6 bases from J, with 14 bases between. The CDR3 region has the DNA TGTGCCAGCAGTACTCTTCTCACCATCAATGAGCAGTTCTTC. Protein sequence: CASSTLLTINEQFF.

The genes are TRBV30 and TRBJ2-4, with 7 bases matching TRBD1. The length of the CDR3 is 15 residues. Germline CDR1 reads GTSNPN; CDR2 reads SVGIG (reference sequence). Trimming took 2 bases from V and 8 from J; bases not matched to a gene: 12. CDR3 nucleotide sequence: TGTGCCTGGAGTTCTGGACAGGCGAAAAGGGACATTCAGTACTTC. This translates into CAWSSGQAKRDIQYF.